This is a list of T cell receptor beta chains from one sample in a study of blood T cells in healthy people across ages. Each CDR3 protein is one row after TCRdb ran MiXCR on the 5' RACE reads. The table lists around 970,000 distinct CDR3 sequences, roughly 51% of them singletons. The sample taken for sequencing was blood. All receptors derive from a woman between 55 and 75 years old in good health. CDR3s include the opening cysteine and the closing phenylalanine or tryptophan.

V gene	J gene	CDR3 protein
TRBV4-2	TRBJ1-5	CASSQGDRADSNQPQHF
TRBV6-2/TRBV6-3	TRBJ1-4	CASSLGQGARSEKLFF
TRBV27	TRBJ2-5	CASSPRTSGIQETQYF
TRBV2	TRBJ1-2	CASHRPSPEGYTF
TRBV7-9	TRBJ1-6	CASSLHAMRTGYNSPLHF
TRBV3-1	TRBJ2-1	CASSQGEGAGPYNEQFF
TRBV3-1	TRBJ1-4	CASSQTGSTNEKLFF
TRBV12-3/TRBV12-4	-	CASSLNSVRTQYF
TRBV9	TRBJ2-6	CASSSHRDYALSGANVLTF
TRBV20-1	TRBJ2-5	CSAHRDRGETQYF
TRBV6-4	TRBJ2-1	CASGLQGQRIDNEQFF
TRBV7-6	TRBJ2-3	CASSSVGGTSTDTQYF
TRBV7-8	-	CASIEQLAAKETQYF
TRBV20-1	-	CSAQGLGTSVNYEQYF
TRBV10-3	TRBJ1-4	CAISESGPESEKLFF
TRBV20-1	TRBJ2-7	CSAWVSGGGFSYEQYF
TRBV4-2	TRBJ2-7	CASSQDETYYEQYF
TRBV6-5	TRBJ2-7	CASSLQVRYEQYF
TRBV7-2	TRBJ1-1	CASSPTLASTEAFF
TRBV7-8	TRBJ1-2	CASSSDRRYGYTF
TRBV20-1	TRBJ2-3	CSARERASTDTQYF
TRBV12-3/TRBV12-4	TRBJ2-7	CASSLAAHTAEQYF
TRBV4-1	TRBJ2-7	CASSQLLKERASYEQYF
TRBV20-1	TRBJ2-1	CSARTSGRGYNEQFF
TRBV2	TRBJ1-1	CASSEGGLGTEAFF
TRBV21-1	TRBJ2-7	CASSKRGTFIYEQYF
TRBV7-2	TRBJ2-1	CASSVEHGREQFF
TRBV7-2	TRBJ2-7	CASSLVPEFGEQYF
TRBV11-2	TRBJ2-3	CASSRGGAADTQYF
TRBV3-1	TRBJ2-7	CASSPHPSSYEQYF
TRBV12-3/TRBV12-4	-	CASSTVSSLEQYF
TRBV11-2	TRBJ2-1	CASSLNSVNEQFF
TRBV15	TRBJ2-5	CATSRDPAAETQYF
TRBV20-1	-	CSATYLSYNEQYF
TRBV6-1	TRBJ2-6	CASSTVGQTKSSGANVLTF
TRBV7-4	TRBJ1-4	CASSLRGSGVFGEKLFF
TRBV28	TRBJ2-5	CASSPDSTSGDQYF
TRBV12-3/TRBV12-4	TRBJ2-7	CASSLGPGYYEQYF
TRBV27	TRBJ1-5	CASRHQGYSNQPQHF
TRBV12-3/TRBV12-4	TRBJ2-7	CASSLDYLGVYF
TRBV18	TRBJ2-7	CASSPSGLAGGEQYF
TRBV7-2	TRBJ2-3	CASSLWARGTDTQYF
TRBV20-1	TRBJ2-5	CSATPLARETQYF
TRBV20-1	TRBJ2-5	CSARGGSPGYEQYF
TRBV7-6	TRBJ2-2	CASTKLGSGFTGELFF
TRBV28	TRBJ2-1	CANQRAGGAANEQFF
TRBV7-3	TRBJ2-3	CAGRDDTGTDTQYF
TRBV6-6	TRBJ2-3	CASSYSGRSGRPDTQYF
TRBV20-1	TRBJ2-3	CSAETSGREGSTDTQYF
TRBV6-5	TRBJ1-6	CASSYGTNSPLHF
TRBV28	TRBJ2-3	CASIGAGVDTQYF
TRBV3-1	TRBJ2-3	CASSQGTGFTDTQYF
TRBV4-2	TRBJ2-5	CASSQEWDHQETQYF
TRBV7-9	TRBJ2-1	CASSRAVADNEQFF
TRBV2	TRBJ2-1	CASRPTSFPRNEQFF
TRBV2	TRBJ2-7	CASTRDEVRGEQYF
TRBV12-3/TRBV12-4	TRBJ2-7	CASSPSSEQYF
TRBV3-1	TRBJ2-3	CASRRDLGTDTQYF